The 28 T cell receptor beta chains given below trace back to one sample, sequenced in a study of Graves' ophthalmopathy and Graves' hyperthyroidism. Transcripts of RNA were the source for amplifying TCR beta CDR3 regions. Following a first-round RT-PCR that used HTBI primers, a second-round multiplex PCR was carried out. TCRdb recomputed calls from the multiplex PCR reads with MiXCR, one row per CDR3 protein. This table has fewer than 350,000 distinct CDR3 sequences, under 20% appearing once. The sample taken for sequencing was peripheral blood. The receptors were gathered from an adult man with Graves' ophthalmopathy.

The chain links TRBV6-1 to TRBJ2-7; D is perhaps TRBD1 or TRBD2 (6 bases each). Germline CDR1 is MNHNS and CDR2 is SASEGT. The CDR3 contains 15 residues. Trimming cost V 8 bases and J 4 bases, with 21 bases left between them. Here the CDR3 reads CASLGRGGGLYEQYF. As DNA, the CDR3 is TGTGCCAGCCTTGGACGTGGAGGGGGACTTTACGAGCAGTACTTC.

This clonotype was observed many times. This chain joins TRBV25-1 and TRBJ2-7; the match to TRBD1 covers 7 bases. Germline values: CDR1 MGHDK, CDR2 SYGVNS. V trimming: 3 bases; J trimming: 1 base; junction bases outside the gene matches: 3. CDR3 length: 14 amino acids. In DNA form, the CDR3 reads TGTGCCAGCAGTGAGACAGGGTATTCCTACGAGCAGTACTTC. Amino acids: CASSETGYSYEQYF.

At least ten counts were recorded for this clonotype. The chain joins TRBV7-2 to TRBJ2-4, with 9 positions matching TRBD2. J lost 7 bases, V lost 5 bases, and 3 bases had no gene match. This CDR3 contains 13 residues. Germline V gene sequence: CDR1 SGHTA, CDR2 FQGNSA. As DNA, the CDR3 is TGTGCCAGCAGCCGAACTAGCGGGAACATTCAGTACTTC. Amino acids: CASSRTSGNIQYF. Variable domain in full (rest from reference TRBV7-2 and TRBJ2-4): GAGVSQSPSNKVTEKGKDVELRCDPISGHTALYWYRQSLGQGLEFLIYFQGNSAPDKSGLPSDRFSAERTGGSVSTLTIQRTQQEDSAVYLCASSRTSGNIQYFGAGTRLSVL.

This clonotype has ten or more counts. The V and J genes are TRBV15 and TRBJ2-7, with TRBD1 matching over 7 bases. Per germline, CDR1 LNHNV and CDR2 YYDKDF (reference sequence). J lost 0 bases, V lost 3 bases, and 8 bases had no gene match. This CDR3 has 16 amino acids. As DNA, the CDR3 is TGTGCCACCAGCAGGATGGACAGGCGGAACTCCTACGAGCAGTACTTC. It translates to CATSRMDRRNSYEQYF. The whole variable domain, remainder taken from reference TRBV15 and TRBJ2-7, is DAMVIQNPRYQVTQFGKPVTLSCSQTLNHNVMYWYQQKSSQAPKLLFHYYDKDFNNEADTPDNFQSRRPNTSFCFLDIRSPGLGDTAMYLCATSRMDRRNSYEQYFGPGTRLTVT.

This clonotype has ten or more counts. The V gene is TRBV20-1, the J gene TRBJ1-1; no clear D gene. V was cut by 5 bases and J by 4 bases, with 11 bases left in between. CDR3 length: 12 residues. CDR1 and CDR2 (germline): DFQATT, SNEGSKA (reference sequence). This CDR3 reads CSAVHRATEAFF. CDR3 nucleotides: TGCAGTGCTGTCCATAGGGCCACTGAAGCTTTCTTT.

This clonotype was counted ten times or more. J is TRBJ2-7 and V is TRBV11-2; 9 bases are a match to TRBD1. Unmatched junction bases numbered 9, after V lost 5 bases and J lost 4 bases. The CDR3 has 15 residues. From germline, CDR1 is SGHAT and CDR2 FQNNGV. The CDR3 DNA follows: TGTGCCAGCAGCGTTTCACAGGGGGCGCTTTACGAGCAGTACTTC. Translated: CASSVSQGALYEQYF.

In its sample, this clonotype was seen many times. This chain joins TRBV4-1 and TRBJ1-3, with D perhaps matching TRBD1 (5 bases). The CDR3 length is 16 residues. The V end was cut by 3 bases, the J end by 4 bases, with 16 bases between. CDR1 and CDR2 from the germline V gene are MGHRA and YSYEKL. This chain's CDR3 is CASSHVLRDDGNTIYF. As DNA, the CDR3 is TGCGCCAGCAGCCATGTCCTCCGGGACGACGGAAACACCATATATTTT.

The rearrangement links TRBV29-1 to TRBJ2-1; 7 bases are a match to TRBD2. Germline values: CDR1 SQVTM, CDR2 ANQGSEA. This CDR3 has 13 residues. V trimming: 1 base; J trimming: 9 bases; junction bases outside the gene matches: 6. The CDR3 nucleotides read TGCAGCGTTGAAGCCGGGAGGAGGGTTGAGCAGTTCTTC. Its translation: CSVEAGRRVEQFF.

This clonotype was picked up many times. The chain employs TRBV19 and TRBJ1-1, with D hard to call. The CDR3 is 13 residues long. V dropped 3 bases and J dropped 12 bases, with 17 bases sitting between them. Germline V lookup: CDR1 LNHDA, CDR2 SQIVND (reference sequence). CDR3 sequence: CASSMLSAAMSFF. The CDR3 coding sequence is TGTGCCAGTAGTATGCTCTCCGCCGCGATGTCTTTCTTT.

This clonotype has at least ten counts. This chain uses TRBV6-5 with TRBJ1-5; D unclear. Trimming shortened V by 0 bases and J by 0 bases, and 9 bases separated the two germline ends. Germline V CDR1 and CDR2: MNHEY, SVGAGI. There are 16 residues in the CDR3. The CDR3 sequence: CASSYSPGYSNQPQHF. CDR3 nucleotide sequence: TGTGCCAGCAGTTACTCGCCAGGTTATAGCAATCAGCCCCAGCATTTT.

This clonotype was counted ten times or more. The gene calls are TRBV27 and TRBJ2-7, with D perhaps assigned TRBD1 or TRBD2 (5 bases each). V lost 5 bases to trimming and J lost 1 base, with 24 bases between them. This CDR3 region has 18 residues. Germline lookup yields CDR1 MNHEY and CDR2 SMNVEV (reference sequence). The CDR3 nucleotides are TGTGCCAGCAGTCCCGATACCGAATACGGGACCCGATCCTACGAGCAGTACTTC. It encodes CASSPDTEYGTRSYEQYF.

The table lists this clonotype with many counts. The CDR3 DNA sequence: TGTGCCAGCAGCTTAGTCCCGGGACAGGGTGCTTTCTTT. Translation gives CASSLVPGQGAFF. The rearrangement links TRBV11-2 to TRBJ1-1; TRBD1 aligns across 9 bases. Germline loops: CDR1 SGHAT, CDR2 FQNNGV. V was clipped by 1 base and J by 11 bases; unmatched bases: 5. The CDR3 runs to 13 residues. The complete variable domain, with remaining parts taken from reference TRBV11-2 and TRBJ1-1, reads EAGVAQSPRYKIIEKRQSVAFWCNPISGHATLYWYQQILGQGPKLLIQFQNNGVVDDSQLPKDRFSAERLKGVDSTLKIQPAKLEDSAVYLCASSLVPGQGAFFGQGTRLTVV.

This clonotype was seen repeatedly, ten times or more. The CDR3 nucleotides read TGTGCCAGCAGGTCGGGGGCGAACACTGAAGCTTTCTTT. Its translation is CASRSGANTEAFF. The V and J genes are TRBV2 and TRBJ1-1, with D maybe TRBD1 (6 bases). V lost 6 bases and J 1 base, leaving 9 bases between the germline ends. From germline, CDR1 is SNHLY and CDR2 FYNNEI. The CDR3 consists of 13 residues.

This clonotype was counted ten times or more. The J gene is TRBJ2-5, the V gene TRBV7-8, with D unresolved. The V end was cut by 3 bases, the J end by 7 bases, with 9 bases between. The germline V gene has CDR1 SGHVS and CDR2 FQNEAQ. This CDR3 spans 12 amino acids. The DNA for the CDR3 is TGTGCCAGCAGCTTCCCAGAAGGGACCCAGTACTTC. Its protein is CASSFPEGTQYF.

This clonotype has a count of ten or more. This sequence joins TRBV30 and TRBJ1-1; D gene uncertain. Looked up from germline, CDR1 is GTSNPN and CDR2 is SVGIG (reference sequence). There are 13 residues in the CDR3. Deletions cut 2 bases from V and 4 bases from J, with 11 bases between. CDR3 in DNA: TGTGCCTGGAGTCAAAGTATCGGCACTGAAGCTTTCTTT. It codes for CAWSQSIGTEAFF.

This clonotype appeared many times. V is TRBV13 and J is TRBJ1-2; a possible D gene is TRBD1 (6 bases). Germline CDR1 and CDR2: PRHDT and FYEKMQ (reference sequence). The V gene lost 5 bases and the J gene lost 1 base, with 11 bases spanning the gap. The CDR3 loop spans 14 amino acids. The CDR3 DNA is TGTGCCAGCAGCAGCAGGGGTTTTAACTATGGCTACACCTTC. It translates to CASSSRGFNYGYTF.

A note on this clonotype: Germline is not matched at one junction end, which may reflect a read error. J is TRBJ1-2 and V is TRBV5-1; D uncertain. The CDR3 totals 13 residues. The V gene's germline CDR1 is SGHRS and CDR2 YFSETQ. The CDR3 reads CASSLPTLRGYSF. The CDR3 DNA follows: TGCGCCAGCAGCTTGCCTACTTTGCGTGGCTACAGCTTC.

This clonotype was detected many times. The rearrangement links TRBV11-2 to TRBJ2-5, with unresolved D. This CDR3 has 14 amino acids. V was trimmed by 5 bases and J by 1 base, leaving 11 bases between them. CDR1 is SGHAT and CDR2 is FQNNGV in the germline V gene. The CDR3 nucleotides read TGTGCCAGCAGCCTTGGTCCATCCCAAGAGACCCAGTACTTC. Protein sequence: CASSLGPSQETQYF.

There are many counts of this clonotype. The J gene is TRBJ2-7, the V gene TRBV20-1; TRBD2 might be the D (5 bases). Per the germline V gene, CDR1 is DFQATT and CDR2 is SNEGSKA (reference sequence). The V end lost 0 bases, the J end lost 7 bases, and 19 bases lay between the germline ends. The CDR3 spans 15 residues. CDR3 protein: CSARDLSGIPREQYF. Written as DNA, the CDR3 is TGCAGTGCTAGAGATCTTTCCGGGATCCCAAGGGAGCAGTACTTC.

The sample holds many counts of this clonotype. The V call is TRBV20-1, the J call TRBJ2-5, with D possibly being TRBD2 (5 bases). CDR1 is DFQATT, CDR2 SNEGSKA, per germline (reference sequence). V lost 5 bases and J 0 bases, leaving 19 bases between the germline ends. This CDR3 is built from 16 residues. The CDR3 is CSAFPQKERDQETQYF. The CDR3 nucleotides are TGCAGTGCTTTCCCCCAGAAGGAGAGGGACCAAGAGACCCAGTACTTC.

This clonotype was seen many times. V gene TRBV7-2 combines with J gene TRBJ2-5; D not certain. The V gene's germline CDR1 is SGHTA and CDR2 FQGNSA. This CDR3 is built from 15 residues. V was trimmed by 2 bases and J by 1 base, leaving 11 bases between them. CDR3: CASSLTGSLQETQYF. The CDR3 DNA reads as TGTGCCAGCAGCTTAACCGGCAGCCTCCAAGAGACCCAGTACTTC.

This clonotype was recorded at least ten times. DNA of the CDR3: TGTGCCAGCAGCCACTATCTGGGCGGGAGCTCCTACGAGCAGTACTTC. Translating it yields CASSHYLGGSSYEQYF. The chain carries TRBV12-3 or TRBV12-4 and TRBJ2-7; 7 nucleotides match TRBD2. The V and J ends lost 6 bases and 0 bases, in that order; junction bases with no gene match: 11. The CDR3 is 16 amino acids.

This clonotype has just a few counts. The V gene is TRBV20-1, the J gene TRBJ2-2; TRBD2 matches at 12 bases. From germline, CDR1 is DFQATT and CDR2 SNEGSKA (reference sequence). J lost 1 base, V lost 5 bases, and 5 bases had no gene match. This CDR3 region has 16 residues. CDR3 in amino acids: CSARGLAGMNTGELFF. The CDR3 DNA is TGCAGTGCTCGAGGACTAGCGGGGATGAACACCGGGGAGCTGTTTTTT.

This clonotype has ten or more counts. The V and J genes are TRBV15 and TRBJ2-2; TRBD2 matches at 7 bases. Per the germline V gene, CDR1 is LNHNV and CDR2 is YYDKDF (reference sequence). CDR3 length: 13 amino acids. V was clipped by 9 bases and J by 4 bases; unmatched bases: 5. The CDR3 is CATTRGITGELFF. For the CDR3, the DNA is TGTGCCACGACGCGGGGGATCACCGGGGAGCTGTTTTTT.

The table lists this clonotype with many counts. This chain connects TRBV7-2 to TRBJ2-7; TRBD2 agrees at 7 bases. The germline gives CDR1 SGHTA, CDR2 FQGNSA. The CDR3 is 17 amino acids. Trimming took 5 bases from V and 2 from J; bases not matched to a gene: 15. The CDR3 DNA reads as TGTGCCAGCAGCCGAACCGGGAGGCGTTACGAGGCCTACGAGCAGTACTTC. Its protein product is CASSRTGRRYEAYEQYF.

Many counts were recorded for this clonotype. The rearrangement uses TRBV7-8 and TRBJ2-7; D assignment may be TRBD1 or TRBD2 (6 bases each). V gave up 3 bases and J gave up 2 bases, with 11 bases separating them. The V gene's germline CDR1 is SGHVS and CDR2 FQNEAQ. This CDR3 is built from 14 residues. CDR3 in amino acids: CASSFFGGTYEQYF. The CDR3 bases are TGTGCCAGCAGCTTCTTCGGGGGCACCTACGAGCAGTACTTC.

This clonotype was seen repeatedly, ten times or more. The rearrangement uses TRBV7-2 and TRBJ2-7; perhaps TRBD2 as D (5 bases). The CDR3 totals 13 residues. Deletions cut 2 bases from V and 5 bases from J, with 10 bases between. CDR1 is SGHTA and CDR2 is FQGNSA in the germline V gene. The CDR3 sequence: CASSLLPGNEQYF. As DNA, the CDR3 is TGTGCCAGCAGCTTATTACCGGGAAACGAGCAGTACTTC.

This chain connects TRBV11-2 to TRBJ2-5; 9 bases are a match to TRBD2. The junction had 16 bases not matched to a gene; V was cut back by 7 bases and J by 4 bases. The CDR3 runs 17 residues. The germline CDR1 and CDR2 sequences are SGHAT and FQNNGV. The CDR3 reads CASTKWRGGRGGETQYF. CDR3 sequence (DNA): TGTGCCAGCACGAAATGGCGGGGGGGTCGGGGAGGAGAGACCCAGTACTTC.